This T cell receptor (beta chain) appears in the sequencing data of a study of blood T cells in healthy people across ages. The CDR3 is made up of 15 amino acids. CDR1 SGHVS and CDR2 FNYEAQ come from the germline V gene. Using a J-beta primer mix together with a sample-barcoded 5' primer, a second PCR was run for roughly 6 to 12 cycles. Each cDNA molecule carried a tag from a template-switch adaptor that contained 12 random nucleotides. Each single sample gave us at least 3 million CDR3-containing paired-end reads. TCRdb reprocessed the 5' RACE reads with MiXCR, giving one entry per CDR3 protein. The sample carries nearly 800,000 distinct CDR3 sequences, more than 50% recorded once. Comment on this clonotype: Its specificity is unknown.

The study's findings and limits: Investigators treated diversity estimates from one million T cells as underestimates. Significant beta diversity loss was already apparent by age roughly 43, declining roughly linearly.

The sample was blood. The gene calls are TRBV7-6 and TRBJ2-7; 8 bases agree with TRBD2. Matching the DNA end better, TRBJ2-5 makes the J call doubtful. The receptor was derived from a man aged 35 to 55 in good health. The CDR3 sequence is CASSTGTSSSETQYF. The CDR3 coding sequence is TGTGCCAGCAGCACTGGGACTAGTTCTTCGGAGACCCAGTACTTC.